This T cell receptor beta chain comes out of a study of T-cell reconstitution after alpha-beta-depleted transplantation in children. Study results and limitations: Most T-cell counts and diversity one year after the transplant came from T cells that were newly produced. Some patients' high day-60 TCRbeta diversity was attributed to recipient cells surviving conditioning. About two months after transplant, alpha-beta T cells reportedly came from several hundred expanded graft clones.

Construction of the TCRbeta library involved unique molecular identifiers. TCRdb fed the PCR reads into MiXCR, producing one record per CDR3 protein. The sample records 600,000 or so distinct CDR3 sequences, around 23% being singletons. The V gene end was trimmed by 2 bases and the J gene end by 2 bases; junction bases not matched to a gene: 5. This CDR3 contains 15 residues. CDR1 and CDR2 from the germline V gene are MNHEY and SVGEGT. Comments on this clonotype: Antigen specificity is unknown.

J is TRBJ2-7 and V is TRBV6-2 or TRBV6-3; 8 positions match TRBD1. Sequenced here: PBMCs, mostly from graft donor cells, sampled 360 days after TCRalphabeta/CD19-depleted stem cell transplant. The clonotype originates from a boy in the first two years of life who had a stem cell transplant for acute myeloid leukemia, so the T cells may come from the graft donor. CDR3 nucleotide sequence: TGTGCCAGCAGTTACGCGACAGGGGCACCCTACGAGCAGTACTTC. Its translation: CASSYATGAPYEQYF.